This T cell receptor (beta chain) was recorded in a study of control samples from healthy donors and cancer patients. Some clones are missing from TCRdb's copy, which holds only in-frame ones; the method was immunoSEQ multiplex PCR. Seen here are some 67,000 clones, around 87% observed once, and the top ten hold approximately 2.3%. Germline-derived CDR1 and CDR2 are MNHEY and SVGAGI. V was cut by 6 bases and J by 7 bases, with 18 bases left in between. This CDR3 has 15 residues. The receptor's source is a woman aged 45-65 years with head and neck cancer. This chain joins TRBV6-5 and TRBJ1-4, with D tentatively TRBD1 (6 bases). The sequenced sample was PBMCs. Here the CDR3 DNA reads TGTGCCAGCAGACCTTACAGGGAGGGAGGTGAAAAACTGTTTTTT. This sequence encodes CASRPYREGGEKLFF.